One and the same sample provided the 20 T cell receptor beta chains below, sequenced in a study of Tregs in tolerant kidney transplant recipients. Mixed chimerism was transient after nonmyeloablative marrow transplants from related graft donors. Sequenced by immunoSEQ multiplex PCR; TCRdb stores in-frame clones only, minus some. This repertoire includes 15,000 or so clones. The input for sequencing was CD8+ T cells from blood (PBMCs), taken 6 months after the transplant. The source of these receptors is a human patient who received a combined kidney and bone marrow transplant. Some T cells here may be from the graft donor.

Note on this clone: The read is 3 residues too short to cover the CDR3 end, so that end is filled in from the germline J gene. The gene calls are TRBV6-1 and TRBJ2-3, with TRBD2 matching over 11 bases. CDR3 size: 16 residues. Looked up from germline, CDR1 is MNHNS and CDR2 is SASEGT. CDR3 sequence: CASSDWEGTSGETQYF. The sequenced CDR3 bases are TGTGCCAGCAGTGATTGGGAGGGGACTAGCGGTGAGACG.

Turning to this clone: One end of the junction varies from germline; a read error may be responsible. With the read ending 3 residues before the CDR3 end, the germline J gene is used to fill in that end. The rearrangement joins TRBV4-2 to TRBJ2-7; D gene uncertain. This CDR3 contains 13 residues. Germline CDR1 is LGHNA and CDR2 is YNFKEQ. The CDR3 loop is CASSPGSSYEQYF. The sequenced CDR3 bases are TGCGCCAGCAGCCCCGGGTCGAGCTACGAG.

As for this clone: Read data end 3 residues before the CDR3 end; the end is taken from the germline J gene. Additional DNA sequences in this sample encode the identical CDR3. The chain has TRBV19 and TRBJ2-7; TRBD2 might be the D (6 bases). There are 13 residues in the CDR3. Deletions cut 3 bases from V and 6 bases from J, with 12 bases between. The germline CDR1 and CDR2 sequences are LNHDA and SQIVND (reference sequence). The CDR3 DNA, read in part, is TGTGCCAGTAGTATTCCCCTGGGGGGCGAG. Amino acids: CASSIPLGGE. The whole CDR3 reads CASSIPLGGEQYF.

A remark on this clone: The observed sequence ends 3 residues before the CDR3 terminus, with the missing tail filled in from the germline J gene. The chain combines TRBV7-8 with TRBJ1-4; 7 bases are shared with TRBD1. The CDR3 has 15 amino acids. Germline trimming cut 5 bases from V and 0 bases from J; bases unmatched to any gene: 3. The germline gives CDR1 SGHVS, CDR2 FQNEAQ. CDR3 sequence reads: CASSVTGSTNEKLFF. The CDR3 DNA, read in part, is TGTGCCAGCAGCGTGACAGGGTCAACTAATGAAAAA. Based on the CDR3 plus reference TRBV7-8 and TRBJ1-4, the full variable domain is GAGVSQSPRYKVAKRGQDVALRCDPISGHVSLFWYQQALGQGPEFLTYFQNEAQLDKSGLPSDRFFAERPEGSVSTLKIQRTQQEDSAVYLCASSVTGSTNEKLFFGSGTQLSVL.

Note on this clone: The read stops 3 residues short of the end of the CDR3; the missing end is completed from the germline J gene. The chain recombines TRBV7-9 with TRBJ2-7; 7 bases fit TRBD2. Per germline, CDR1 SEHNR and CDR2 FQNEAQ (reference sequence). Trimming removed 4 bases from V and 2 bases from J; junction bases left unmatched: 2. The CDR3 has 13 residues. The part of the CDR3 DNA that was read is TGTGCCAGCAGCTCGCGGGAGACCTACGAG. Residues: CASSSRETYE. The full CDR3 protein is CASSSRETYEQYF. The full variable domain, completed using reference TRBV7-9 and TRBJ2-7, is DTGVSQNPRHKITKRGQNVTFRCDPISEHNRLYWYRQTLGQGPEFLTYFQNEAQLEKSRLLSDRFSAERPKGSFSTLEIQRTEQGDSAMYLCASSSRETYEQYFGPGTRLTVT.

A word on this clone: The read is 3 residues too short to cover the CDR3 end, so that end is filled in from the germline J gene. V is TRBV5-4 and J is TRBJ2-2, with 9 bases lining up with TRBD1. Germline CDR1 is SGHNT and CDR2 is YYREEE (reference sequence). The CDR3 covers 14 residues. The sequenced part of the CDR3 DNA is TGTGCCAGCAGCAGCTACGGGACAGGGCTGGGG. Translation: CASSSYGTGLG. The CDR3 in its entirety is CASSSYGTGLGLFF.

Comment on this clone: The read finishes 3 residues shy of the CDR3 end, and the germline J gene is used to complete it. V and J are TRBV15 and TRBJ2-5; D unclear. The germline CDR1 and CDR2 sequences are LNHNV and YYDKDF (reference sequence). The CDR3 is 15 amino acids. Trimming took off 0 bases at V and 4 bases at J, with 12 bases between the two ends. The sequenced CDR3 bases are TGTGCCACCAGCAGAGAAGGGTGGATAAGAGAGACC. As protein: CATSREGWIRET. The whole CDR3 protein is CATSREGWIRETQYF.

Comment on this clone: The CDR3 end falls 3 residues outside the read, so it is completed with the germline J gene. The V call is TRBV19, the J call TRBJ1-5; a possible D gene is TRBD1 (5 bases). The germline V gene encodes CDR1 LNHDA and CDR2 SQIVND (reference sequence). V was cut by 3 bases and J by 2 bases, with 8 bases left in between. The CDR3 is 14 residues long. Incomplete CDR3 DNA: TGTGCCAGTAGTATCGCGGGGGGCAATCAGCCC. Its protein product is CASSIAGGNQP. The whole CDR3 sequence is CASSIAGGNQPQHF.

In the case of this clone: The CDR3 goes on 3 residues after the read ends, and that part is filled in from the germline J gene. V usage is TRBV28 and J usage is TRBJ1-1; D possibly corresponds to TRBD1 (6 bases). CDR3 length: 13 amino acids. V lost 6 bases and J 2 bases, leaving 10 bases between the germline ends. The V gene's germline CDR1 is MDHEN and CDR2 SYDVKM. The sequenced part of the CDR3 DNA is TGTGCCAGCAGGACGACAGGCAACACTGAA. It is translated as CASRTTGNTE. The full CDR3 is CASRTTGNTEAFF.

A remark on this clone: The CDR3 extends 3 residues past the end of the read, so its final part is completed from the germline J gene. This sequence joins TRBV12-3 or TRBV12-4 and TRBJ2-7; TRBD1 matches 7 bases. With 1 base clipped from V and 2 bases from J, the junction kept 2 bases outside the gene matches. The length of the CDR3 is 14 residues. CDR3 DNA, as far as it was read: TGTGCCAGCAGTTTAGGGGGACAGACCTACGAG. This gives the protein CASSLGGQTYE. The complete CDR3 protein is CASSLGGQTYEQYF.

Regarding this clone: The read ends 3 residues shy of where the CDR3 ends; the end is completed using the germline J gene. The chain employs TRBV19 and TRBJ1-5; D perhaps matches TRBD1 (5 bases). Germline V gene sequence: CDR1 LNHDA, CDR2 SQIVND (reference sequence). The CDR3 totals 15 residues. Trimming stripped 1 base from V and 4 bases from J, with 11 bases between. The CDR3 sequence is CASSIVQAGNQPQHF. The covered CDR3 bases are TGTGCCAGTAGTATAGTTCAGGCAGGGAATCAGCCC.

Partial CDR3 DNA: TGTGCCAGCAGTGGAGGGCAGTTTTTTAATTCACCG. This sequence encodes CASSGGQFFNSP. The whole CDR3 is CASSGGQFFNSPLFF. The chain carries TRBV2 and TRBJ2-2; weak D call: TRBD2 (5 bases). The read terminates 3 residues ahead of where the CDR3 ends, so the germline J gene completes it. CDR3 size: 15 residues. Germline assignment: CDR1 SNHLY and CDR2 FYNNEI.

CDR3 bases read: TGTGCCAGCAGTGAAAATCCCGGGACTAGCGTAGGGGAGACC. Residues: CASSENPGTSVGET. The CDR3 reads in full as CASSENPGTSVGETQYF. The chain is built from TRBV6-1 and TRBJ2-5; TRBD2 agrees at 10 bases. The CDR3 extends 3 residues past the end of the read, so its final part is completed from the germline J gene. J gave up 5 bases and V 2 bases, and 11 bases lay outside the gene matches. Germline V CDR1 and CDR2: MNHNS, SASEGT. The CDR3 sequence is 17 residues long.

Points on this clone: Read sequence stops 3 residues before the CDR3 end, and the germline J gene provides the missing end. The chain links TRBV19 to TRBJ2-1, with 7 positions matching TRBD2. Losses at the gene ends were 3 bases for V and 4 bases for J; bases not matched to a gene: 9. Looked up from germline, CDR1 is LNHDA and CDR2 is SQIVND (reference sequence). There are 16 residues in the CDR3. The DNA read from the CDR3 is TGTGCCAGTAGTATCCGCCCTAGCGGATATTACAATGAG. Protein: CASSIRPSGYYNE. The full CDR3 reads CASSIRPSGYYNEQFF.

Comment on this clone: The sequenced fragment ends 3 residues before the CDR3 boundary, so the rest is inferred from the germline J gene. V is TRBV7-9 and J is TRBJ2-7, with D hard to call. CDR3 size: 13 residues. V was clipped by 7 bases and J by 3 bases, with 13 bases between them. CDR1 SEHNR and CDR2 FQNEAQ come from the germline V gene (reference sequence). The sequenced CDR3 bases are TGTGCCAGCACGCCAATCGGTTACTACGAG. Residues: CASTPIGYYE. The whole CDR3 sequence is CASTPIGYYEQYF.

In regard to this clone: Read coverage stops 3 residues before the CDR3 terminus; the germline J gene supplies the remainder. The chain carries TRBV20-1 and TRBJ2-5, with D tentatively TRBD2 (5 bases). The germline V and J ends were trimmed by 2 bases and 5 bases, with 9 bases remaining between them. Germline V lookup: CDR1 DFQATT, CDR2 SNEGSKA (reference sequence). This CDR3 region has 12 residues. CDR3 sequence reads: CSARTRRETQYF. Incomplete CDR3 DNA: TGCAGTGCTAGAACTAGGCGGGAGACC.

To note about this clone: With the read ending 3 residues before the CDR3 end, the germline J gene is used to fill in that end. The J gene is TRBJ2-7, the V gene TRBV27; perhaps TRBD2 as D (6 bases). Trimming left V 7 bases short and J 3 bases short, with 19 bases between. The CDR3 is 15 residues long. Germline assignment: CDR1 MNHEY and CDR2 SMNVEV (reference sequence). CDR3 DNA, as far as it was read: TGTGCCAGCAATGTTCGGGCGGGAAACTTCTACGAG. Translating it yields CASNVRAGNFYE. The entire CDR3 reads CASNVRAGNFYEQYF.

Concerning this clone itself: Sequencing ends 3 residues short of the CDR3 end; the germline J gene provides the rest. The chain couples TRBV7-6 to TRBJ2-7; no definite D call. CDR1 is SGHVS, CDR2 FNYEAQ, per germline. The CDR3 spans 15 residues. The V end was cut by 0 bases, the J end by 0 bases, with 9 bases between. The CDR3: CASSLAASSSYEQYF. The CDR3 bases that were read are TGTGCCAGCAGCTTAGCAGCTTCTAGCTCCTACGAG.

On this clone itself: The CDR3 end falls 3 residues outside the read, so it is completed with the germline J gene. This rearrangement joins TRBV6-2 or TRBV6-3 to TRBJ2-3; D is perhaps TRBD1 (6 bases). This CDR3 spans 15 amino acids. V lost 0 bases and J lost 2, with 9 bases in between. CDR1 and CDR2 (germline): MNHEY, SVGEGT. This chain's CDR3 is CASSYSGGDTDTQYF. Partial CDR3 DNA: TGTGCCAGCAGTTACTCAGGGGGAGACACAGATACG.

On this clone itself: From the germline J gene comes the end of the CDR3, since the read stops 3 residues before it. This chain joins TRBV10-1 and TRBJ2-3; D is possibly TRBD2 (6 bases). V shed 2 bases and J shed 2 bases, with 11 bases lying between them. The V gene's germline CDR1 is WNHNN and CDR2 SYGVQD (reference sequence). CDR3 length equals 15 residues. The CDR3 DNA, read in part, is TGCGCCAGCAGTGAGGGGGACTTGTTCACAGATACG. It translates to CASSEGDLFTDT. The entire CDR3 sequence reads CASSEGDLFTDTQYF.